The source of this T cell receptor (beta chain) is a study of blood T cell repertoires in COVID-19. Study at large: Samples came from the United States, Italy and Spain, spanning acute and convalescent COVID-19.

Individuals drawn from approximately 22 US areas were roughly 18 to 89 years old. Original methodology: Estimation of nucleated cell counts was performed using reference gene primer amplification. The protocol was immunoSEQ multiplex PCR, while the TCRdb copy is restricted to in-frame clones and leaves out a portion. The DNA gave D and trimming, while V, J and clone size come from that table. Here the sample spans 150,000 to 200,000 clones, approximately 78% being singletons. This CDR3 has 15 amino acids. Germline V gives CDR1 SGHTA, CDR2 FQGNSA. Trimming left V 5 bases short and J 2 bases short, with 13 bases between.

Sequenced input: PBMCs or T cells enriched from blood (not recorded which). The chain couples TRBV7-2 to TRBJ2-1; a weak D match, TRBD2 (5 bases). The TCR originated in a woman aged 45-65 years who had recovered from COVID-19. For the CDR3, the DNA is TGTGCCAGCAGCCCAGCAGTCGGGGCCTACAATGAGCAGTTCTTC. Translated, it gives CASSPAVGAYNEQFF. Full variable domain (rest looked up from reference TRBV7-2 and TRBJ2-1): GAGVSQSPSNKVTEKGKDVELRCDPISGHTALYWYRQSLGQGLEFLIYFQGNSAPDKSGLPSDRFSAERTGGSVSTLTIQRTQQEDSAVYLCASSPAVGAYNEQFFGPGTRLTVL.